This T cell receptor (beta chain) was sequenced for a study of beta chain features in type 1 diabetes. Purity exceeded 95% in all sorted populations. Study-wide results and caveats: In these data, an HLA type influence on TCRB rearrangement remained unresolved. A moderate, significant TCRB CDR3 shortening appeared in type 1 diabetes across four CD4+ subsets.

This clone has a handful of counts. Antigen specificity is unknown. Of the isolated RNA, all was reverse transcribed, and so the sequenced material was expressed TCRB transcripts. Measured with immunoSEQ multiplex PCR; TCRdb has only the in-frame clones, and not every one. Here the sample spans about 710,000 clones, about an eighth being singletons. Specimen: naive CD4+ T cells from blood. This clonotype originated in a man younger than 35 with type 1 diabetes.

The CDR3 sequence is CASRVRPPSYNEQFF. In DNA, the CDR3 is TGTGCCAGCAGGGTCCGACCCCCCTCCTACAATGAGCAGTTCTTC. The chain links TRBV2 to TRBJ2-1; D uncertain. The CDR3 covers 15 residues. Deletions cut 6 bases from V and 0 bases from J, with 12 bases between. The germline gives CDR1 SNHLY, CDR2 FYNNEI.